This is a list of T cell receptor beta chains from one sample in a study of blood T cell repertoires in COVID-19. TCRdb's copy holds only in-frame clones and misses some; the assay was immunoSEQ multiplex PCR. Among some 130,000 clones listed, about 79% were seen once. The specimen was peripheral blood. These receptor sequences come from a woman aged 45-65 years with acute or convalescent COVID-19. Each CDR3 is given with its conserved first and last residue. A D gene is named only where the DNA matches it firmly. The size entry is marked missing in some rows and otherwise reads once, few, many or a size class.

clone_size	j_call	v_call	d_call	cdr3_aa	cdr3_nt
-	TRBJ2-2	TRBV4-2	TRBD2	CASSRTSGGTGELFF	TGTGCCAGCAGTCGGACTAGCGGGGGCACCGGGGAGCTGTTTTTT
-	TRBJ1-4	TRBV18	TRBD1	CASSPRQGGNEKLFF	TGTGCCAGCTCACCACGACAGGGAGGTAATGAAAAACTGTTTTTT
once	TRBJ2-7	TRBV6-2/TRBV6-3	TRBD2	CASSYSRGGPPGRDF	TGTGCCAGCAGTTACTCTCGGGGAGGCCCCCCCGGGAGGGACTTC
-	TRBJ1-2	TRBV14	TRBD1	CASSPIRRGQGYTF	TGTGCCAGCAGCCCCATCCGTAGGGGGCAGGGCTACACCTTC
-	TRBJ2-3	TRBV21-1	-	CASSKVGEGTDTQYF	-
-	TRBJ1-3	TRBV10-3	-	CAISEGPSGNTIYF	TGTGCCATCAGTGAGGGCCCCTCTGGAAACACCATATATTTT
-	TRBJ1-6	TRBV25-1	-	CASSEGRTLRLMALHF	TGTGCCAGCAGTGAGGGGAGGACACTCCGACTGATGGCCCTCCACTTT
-	TRBJ2-1	TRBV7-8	-	CASSFLTDLELNEQFF	TGTGCCAGCAGCTTTCTAACAGATTTGGAACTCAATGAGCAGTTCTTC
-	TRBJ2-1	TRBV11-3	TRBD2	CASSLDRVSRGGSEQFF	TGTGCCAGCAGCTTAGATCGGGTCTCGCGGGGGGGAAGTGAGCAGTTCTTC
once	TRBJ1-3	TRBV28	-	CASTDSVSGNTIYF	TGTGCCAGCACCGACAGTGTCTCTGGAAACACCATATATTTT
-	TRBJ1-4	TRBV15	TRBD1	CATSRDRMNEKLFF	TGTGCCACCAGCAGGGACAGGATGAATGAAAAACTGTTTTTT
-	TRBJ2-3	TRBV9	TRBD1	CASSPAGTGGVSTDTQYF	TGTGCCAGCAGCCCCGCTGGGACAGGGGGCGTTAGCACAGATACGCAGTATTTT
-	TRBJ2-7	TRBV5-1	TRBD1	CASSWGTGSYEQYF	TGCGCCAGCAGCTGGGGGACAGGTAGCTACGAGCAGTACTTC
-	TRBJ2-7	TRBV6-5	-	CASRIQVYNYEQYF	TGTGCCAGCAGGATACAGGTCTACAACTACGAGCAGTACTTC
-	TRBJ2-7	TRBV15	-	CATSRDTYEQYF	TGTGCCACCAGCAGAGATACCTACGAGCAGTACTTC
-	TRBJ1-1	TRBV30	TRBD1	CALLSGTGGYEAFF	TGTGCCTTACTGTCCGGGACAGGGGGCTACGAAGCTTTCTTT
-	TRBJ1-1	TRBV21-1	-	CARPRTEAFF	TGTGCCAGACCTCGGACTGAAGCTTTCTTT
few	TRBJ1-6	TRBV30	-	CAWSLNISPLHF	TGTGCCTGGAGTTTGAACATTTCACCCCTCCACTTT
once	TRBJ1-1	TRBV18	-	CASSQQSRNTEAFF	TGTGCCAGCTCTCAACAGAGTCGGAACACTGAAGCTTTCTTT
-	TRBJ1-5	TRBV7-7	-	CASSRTEDQPQHF	TGTGCCAGCAGCCGGACAGAGGATCAGCCCCAGCATTTT
-	TRBJ2-4	TRBV7-3	TRBD1	CASSLAGGAKNIQYF	TGTGCCAGCAGCCTAGCAGGGGGAGCCAAAAACATTCAGTACTTC
-	TRBJ2-3	TRBV11-2	-	CASSPQIGDTQYF	TGTGCCAGCAGCCCTCAAATTGGCGATACGCAGTATTTT
once	TRBJ2-7	TRBV7-2	TRBD2	CASTLSTSGGGEQYF	TGTGCCAGCACCCTATCGACTAGCGGGGGAGGCGAGCAGTACTTC
once	TRBJ2-3	TRBV29-1	TRBD1	CSVEGQATDTQYF	TGCAGCGTTGAGGGACAGGCCACAGATACGCAGTATTTT
-	TRBJ1-5	TRBV28	-	CASSAPGPPNQPQHF	TGTGCCAGCAGTGCCCCAGGTCCCCCTAATCAGCCCCAGCATTTT
-	TRBJ1-5	TRBV7-9	-	CASSLAGAVNQPQHF	TGTGCCAGCAGCTTAGCAGGGGCCGTTAATCAGCCCCAGCATTTT
-	TRBJ1-2	TRBV4-1	-	CASSQEGVGGYTF	TGCGCCAGCAGCCAAGAAGGGGTTGGGGGCTACACCTTC
-	TRBJ2-2	TRBV5-1	-	CASSLTGNTGELFF	TGCGCCAGCAGCTTAACAGGAAACACCGGGGAGCTGTTTTTT
few	TRBJ1-6	TRBV14	TRBD1	CASSQEYSGGADSPLHF	TGTGCCAGCAGCCAAGAGTATTCAGGGGGCGCAGATTCACCCCTCCACTTT
-	TRBJ2-2	TRBV9	-	CASSYSSQGTGELFF	TGTGCCAGCAGCTACAGTTCGCAGGGGACCGGGGAGCTGTTTTTT
few	TRBJ2-7	TRBV3-1/TRBV3-2	-	CASSQQSTGQYF	TGTGCCAGCAGCCAACAATCTACCGGGCAGTACTTC
-	TRBJ1-1	TRBV3-1/TRBV3-2	-	CASSQDGRNTEAFF	TGTGCCAGCAGCCAAGATGGGAGGAACACTGAAGCTTTCTTT
-	TRBJ1-5	TRBV29-1	TRBD1	CSVQGAGNQPQHF	TGCAGCGTGCAGGGGGCTGGCAATCAGCCCCAGCATTTT
-	TRBJ2-7	TRBV30	-	CAWSGVRANYEQYF	TGTGCCTGGAGTGGAGTGCGCGCAAACTACGAGCAGTACTTC
-	TRBJ2-1	TRBV19	TRBD1	CASSISTGTGVNEQFF	TGTGCCAGTAGTATATCGACGGGGACAGGGGTTAATGAGCAGTTCTTC
once	TRBJ2-7	TRBV6-1	-	CASSELRQAGAYEQYF	TGTGCCAGCAGTGAACTCCGACAGGCAGGCGCCTACGAGCAGTACTTC
-	TRBJ1-6	TRBV18	TRBD1	CASSPQGANGVSPLHF	TGTGCCAGCTCACCACAGGGGGCCAATGGGGTTTCACCCCTCCACTTT
-	TRBJ2-2	TRBV19	-	CASNYGQGWSGELFF	TGTGCCAGTAATTATGGGCAGGGTTGGTCCGGGGAGCTGTTTTTT
once	TRBJ1-6	TRBV19	-	CASSIFGRSKSNSPLHF	TGTGCCAGTAGTATCTTCGGGAGATCGAAATCGAATTCACCCCTCCACTTT
-	TRBJ2-2	TRBV19	TRBD2	CASTGLAGFTGELFF	TGTGCCAGTACCGGACTAGCGGGGTTCACCGGGGAGCTGTTTTTT
-	TRBJ1-2	TRBV24-1	-	CATSDRNYGYTF	TGTGCCACCAGTGACAGAAATTATGGCTACACCTTC
-	TRBJ2-3	TRBV5-1	TRBD2	CASSPWTSGTSTDTQYF	TGCGCCAGCAGCCCCTGGACTAGCGGGACTAGCACAGATACGCAGTATTTT
-	TRBJ1-2	TRBV5-1	-	CASSLPQTLYGYTF	TGCGCCAGCAGCTTACCGCAGACTCTGTATGGCTACACCTTC